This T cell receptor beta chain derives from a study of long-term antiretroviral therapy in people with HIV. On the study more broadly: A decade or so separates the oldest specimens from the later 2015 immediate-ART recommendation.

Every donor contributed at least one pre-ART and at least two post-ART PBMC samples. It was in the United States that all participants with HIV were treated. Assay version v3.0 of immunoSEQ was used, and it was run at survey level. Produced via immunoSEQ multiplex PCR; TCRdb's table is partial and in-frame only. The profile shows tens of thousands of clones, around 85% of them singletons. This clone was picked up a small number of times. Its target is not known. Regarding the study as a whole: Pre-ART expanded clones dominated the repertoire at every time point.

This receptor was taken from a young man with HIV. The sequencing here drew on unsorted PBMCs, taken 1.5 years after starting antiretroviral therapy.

CDR3: CASSQGFWGYTF. For the CDR3, the DNA is TGTGCCAGTAGTCAAGGTTTTTGGGGCTACACCTTC. V is TRBV19 and J is TRBJ1-2; the D is unclear. The CDR3 length is 12 residues. V lost 5 bases and J lost 8, with 12 bases in between. CDR1 and CDR2 from the germline V gene are LNHDA and SQIVND (reference sequence). Full variable domain (missing parts from reference TRBV19 and TRBJ1-2): DGGITQSPKYLFRKEGQNVTLSCEQNLNHDAMYWYRQDPGQGLRLIYYSQIVNDFQKGDIAEGYSVSREKKESFPLTVTSAQKNPTAFYLCASSQGFWGYTFGSGTRLTVV.